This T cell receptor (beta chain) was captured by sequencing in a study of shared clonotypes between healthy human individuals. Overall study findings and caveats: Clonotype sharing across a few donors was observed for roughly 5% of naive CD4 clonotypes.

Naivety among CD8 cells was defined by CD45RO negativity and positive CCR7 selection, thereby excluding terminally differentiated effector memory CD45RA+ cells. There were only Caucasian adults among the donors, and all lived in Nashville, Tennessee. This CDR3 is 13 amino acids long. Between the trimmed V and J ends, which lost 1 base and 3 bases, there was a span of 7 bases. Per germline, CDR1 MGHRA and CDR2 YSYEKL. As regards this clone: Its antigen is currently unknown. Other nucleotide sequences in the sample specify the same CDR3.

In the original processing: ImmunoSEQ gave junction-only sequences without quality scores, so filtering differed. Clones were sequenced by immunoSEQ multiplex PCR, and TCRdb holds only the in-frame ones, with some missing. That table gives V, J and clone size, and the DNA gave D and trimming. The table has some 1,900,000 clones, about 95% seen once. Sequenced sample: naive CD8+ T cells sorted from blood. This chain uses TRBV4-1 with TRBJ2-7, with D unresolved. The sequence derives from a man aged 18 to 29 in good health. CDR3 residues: CASSQGSGYEQYF. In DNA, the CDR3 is TGCGCCAGCAGCCAAGGTAGTGGCTACGAGCAGTACTTC.